This T cell receptor (beta chain) is from a study of cytomegalovirus exposure and HLA in healthy donors. With 60 Vbeta and 13 Jbeta primers, the PCR was carried out. Method: immunoSEQ multiplex PCR; TCRdb's copy keeps in-frame clones and lacks some. Its listing shows 55,000 to 75,000 clones. Findings of the study overall: Immune exposure was documented only through CMV serostatus. The study designated 150 or so TCR beta chains cytomegalovirus-associated. A link between a missense DCLRE1C variant and TCR beta V- and J-gene trimming emerged from a later analysis.

With regard to this clone: Its antigen is still unknown.

V lost 6 bases and J 0 bases, leaving 13 bases between the germline ends. This CDR3 spans 15 amino acids. The germline gives CDR1 WNHNN, CDR2 SYGVQD (reference sequence). The rearrangement links TRBV10-1 to TRBJ2-3; D is ambiguous. This sequence was found in a woman younger than 45 in good health and CMV-seronegative. Sequenced: PBMCs. The CDR3 region is CASSLQASSTDTQYF. The CDR3 region has the DNA TGCGCCAGCAGCCTCCAGGCTTCGAGCACAGATACGCAGTATTTT.